The 31 T cell receptor beta chains below all came from one sample that was sequenced in a study of T cells in Graves' hyperthyroidism and ophthalmopathy. From RNA transcripts, TCR beta CDR3 regions were amplified. The HTBI primer set served for first-round RT-PCR of the TCR CDR3. Each CDR3 protein is one row after TCRdb ran MiXCR on the multiplex PCR reads. The sample records 200,000 to 250,000 distinct CDR3 sequences, roughly 17% being singletons. Input material: blood. The receptors stem from a man aged 50-60 years with Graves' hyperthyroidism.

In its sample, this clonotype was seen a few times. The V and J genes are TRBV6-2 or TRBV6-3 and TRBJ2-2, with 13 nucleotides matching TRBD2. Trimming at V came to 4 bases and at J to 5 bases, leaving 7 bases not matched to a gene. There are 17 residues in the CDR3. Germline loops: CDR1 MNHEY, CDR2 SVGEGT. The CDR3 sequence: CASSFSGLAGPTGELFF. The CDR3 region has the DNA TGTGCCAGCAGTTTTTCGGGACTAGCGGGACCTACCGGGGAGCTGTTTTTT.

This clonotype has at least ten counts. The CDR3 spells CASSFSTWGEAFF. The CDR3, as DNA: TGTGCCAGCAGCTTCTCCACATGGGGGGAAGCTTTCTTT. The chain couples TRBV11-1 to TRBJ1-1; D might be TRBD1 (5 bases). Germline V gene lookup returns CDR1 SGHAT and CDR2 FQDESV (reference sequence). CDR3 length: 13 residues. With 3 bases removed from V and 8 bases from J, the gap between germline ends came to 13 bases.

This chain links TRBV6-5 with TRBJ1-6; D unclear. There are 17 residues in the CDR3. V was clipped by 0 bases and J by 6 bases, with 15 bases between them. Germline-derived CDR1 and CDR2 are MNHEY and SVGAGI. CDR3 in amino acids: CASSYSGWIQVNSPLHF. CDR3 sequence (DNA): TGTGCCAGCAGTTACTCTGGGTGGATCCAGGTTAATTCACCCCTCCACTTT.

In its sample, this clonotype was seen many times. The rearrangement joins TRBV6-1 to TRBJ1-5; D call uncertain. Germline CDR1 MNHNS, CDR2 SASEGT. V was clipped by 7 bases and J by 5 bases, with 12 bases between them. The CDR3 is made up of 13 amino acids. CDR3 nucleotides: TGTGCCAGCAAGTTAGACGCCCATCAGCCCCAGCATTTT. This encodes CASKLDAHQPQHF.

The table lists this clonotype with many counts. This sequence joins TRBV4-2 and TRBJ2-2; 13 bases line up with TRBD2. Germline loops: CDR1 LGHNA, CDR2 YNFKEQ. The junction had 2 bases not matched to a gene; V was cut back by 9 bases and J by 4 bases. This CDR3 spans 14 amino acids. The CDR3 DNA reads TGTGCCAGTAGGACTAGCGGGGGCACCGGGGAGCTGTTTTTT. It yields the protein CASRTSGGTGELFF.

The V gene is TRBV11-2, the J gene TRBJ2-3; TRBD2 matches 8 bases. V was pared by 1 base and J by 2 bases, with 8 bases of the junction left unmatched. This CDR3 region has 17 residues. Germline loops: CDR1 SGHAT, CDR2 FQNNGV. CDR3 amino acids: CASSLGASGLITDTQYF. The CDR3 coding sequence is TGTGCCAGCAGCTTAGGGGCTAGCGGGCTCATCACAGATACGCAGTATTTT.

This clonotype was observed at least ten times. V gene TRBV20-1 combines with J gene TRBJ2-7; 14 bases are shared with TRBD2. The junction had 8 bases not matched to a gene; V was cut back by 6 bases and J by 7 bases. CDR3 size: 14 residues. CDR1 is DFQATT, CDR2 SNEGSKA, per germline (reference sequence). This CDR3 is CSARGLAGDLEQYF. The CDR3, as DNA: TGCAGTGCGAGGGGACTAGCGGGAGACCTAGAGCAGTACTTC.

This clonotype has ten or more counts. This chain uses TRBV4-1 with TRBJ2-5; TRBD2 agrees at 10 bases. Germline V gives CDR1 MGHRA, CDR2 YSYEKL. The junction had 5 bases not matched to a gene; V was cut back by 1 base and J by 3 bases. The CDR3 sequence is 16 residues long. CDR3 sequence: CASSQGSGLAEETQYF. CDR3 bases: TGCGCCAGCAGCCAAGGGTCCGGACTAGCGGAAGAGACCCAGTACTTC.

This clonotype appeared a few times. The chain joins TRBV29-1 to TRBJ2-5; tentatively, D is TRBD1 (6 bases). Germline-derived CDR1 and CDR2 are SQVTM and ANQGSEA. Trimming shortened V by 3 bases and J by 2 bases, and 16 bases separated the two germline ends. The CDR3 sequence is 15 residues long. The CDR3 DNA is TGCAGCGTTGAGGTTAGGGGACACCAACAAGAGACCCAGTACTTC. It encodes CSVEVRGHQQETQYF.

This clonotype was seen repeatedly, ten times or more. This chain joins TRBV10-3 and TRBJ2-7; 7 bases match TRBD2. V lost 4 bases and J lost 4; bases outside the gene matches: 7. In germline, CDR1 is ENHRY, CDR2 SYGVKD. The CDR3 has 14 amino acids. The CDR3 reads CAISVAGVAYEQYF. The CDR3 bases are TGTGCCATCAGTGTTGCGGGAGTCGCGTACGAGCAGTACTTC.

This clonotype was seen many times. V gene TRBV10-3 combines with J gene TRBJ1-6; weak D call: TRBD1 (6 bases). The germline gives CDR1 ENHRY, CDR2 SYGVKD. The CDR3 totals 14 residues. Trimming shortened V by 6 bases and J by 7 bases, and 13 bases separated the two germline ends. The CDR3 spells CAISIQGQNSPLHF. In DNA form, the CDR3 reads TGTGCCATCAGCATACAGGGTCAGAATTCACCCCTCCACTTT.

This clonotype appeared many times. The V and J genes are TRBV27 and TRBJ1-2; D is possibly TRBD1 (6 bases). CDR1 MNHEY and CDR2 SMNVEV come from the germline V gene (reference sequence). The length of the CDR3 is 15 residues. V dropped 5 bases and J dropped 3 bases, with 16 bases sitting between them. CDR3 sequence: CASSPRQANDYGYTF. The CDR3, as DNA: TGTGCCAGCAGTCCAAGACAGGCGAATGACTATGGCTACACCTTC.

The chain joins TRBV18 to TRBJ2-1; 13 bases are shared with TRBD2. J lost 7 bases, V lost 0 bases, and 3 bases had no gene match. The CDR3 sequence is 16 residues long. CDR1 and CDR2 from the germline V gene are KGHSH and LQKENI. CDR3 coding DNA: TGTGCCAGCTCACCACCGGGACTAGCGGGGCCAAATGAGCAGTTCTTC. It yields the protein CASSPPGLAGPNEQFF.

The chain links TRBV28 to TRBJ2-7, with D possibly TRBD2 on 5 matching bases. CDR1 and CDR2 from the germline V gene are MDHEN and SYDVKM. The V end lost 7 bases, the J end lost 2 bases, and 12 bases lay between the germline ends. The CDR3 has 13 residues. The CDR3, as DNA: TGTGCCAGCAACCCCAGCGGAGCCTACGAGCAGTACTTC. As protein: CASNPSGAYEQYF.

This clonotype was observed many times. The V and J genes are TRBV12-3 or TRBV12-4 and TRBJ2-1; D is possibly TRBD2 (5 bases). Trimming left V 5 bases short and J 5 bases short, with 16 bases between. This CDR3 spans 15 amino acids. CDR3 sequence: CASSAPGLEDNEQFF. Here the CDR3 DNA reads TGTGCCAGCAGTGCACCGGGGTTAGAGGACAATGAGCAGTTCTTC.

This clonotype was observed many times. The chain recombines TRBV12-3 or TRBV12-4 with TRBJ2-3, with 12 bases fitting TRBD2. The CDR3 length is 16 residues. Trimming cost V 5 bases and J 2 bases; bases outside gene matches: 5. This chain's CDR3 is CASSRTSGAITDTQYF. CDR3 in DNA: TGTGCCAGCAGTAGGACTAGCGGGGCTATCACAGATACGCAGTATTTT.

This clonotype has a count of ten or more. The V gene is TRBV11-3, the J gene TRBJ2-7, with D tentatively TRBD1 (5 bases). V was shortened by 2 bases and J by 4 bases, with 12 bases between the two germline ends. Germline assignment: CDR1 SGHNT and CDR2 YENEEA. This CDR3 is built from 14 residues. CDR3 region: CASSLMGPSYEQYF. CDR3 in DNA: TGTGCCAGCAGCTTAATGGGGCCCTCGTACGAGCAGTACTTC.

At least ten counts were recorded for this clonotype. This chain links TRBV3-1 with TRBJ2-7, with D perhaps TRBD2 (6 bases). Germline V CDR1 and CDR2: LGHDT, YNNKEL (reference sequence). Trimming removed 1 base from V and 6 bases from J, with 10 bases in between. The CDR3 length is 13 residues. CDR3: CASSQGLVSEQYF. The DNA for the CDR3 is TGTGCCAGCAGCCAAGGACTAGTATCCGAGCAGTACTTC.

The chain employs TRBV9 and TRBJ2-1; 7 bases map to TRBD1. This CDR3 contains 16 residues. With V trimmed by 5 bases and J by 0 bases, 8 bases remained unmatched. The germline V gene has CDR1 SGDLS and CDR2 YYNGEE. The CDR3 loop reads CASSFRAGGSYNEQFF. The DNA for the CDR3 is TGTGCCAGCAGTTTCAGGGCAGGGGGCTCCTACAATGAGCAGTTCTTC.

This clonotype was seen repeatedly, ten times or more. This sequence joins TRBV11-3 and TRBJ1-1; no clear D gene. This CDR3 comprises 15 residues. CDR1 SGHNT and CDR2 YENEEA come from the germline V gene. Trimming took off 5 bases at V and 0 bases at J, with 13 bases between the two ends. DNA for the CDR3: TGTGCCAGCAGCCTCCTGACACGTATGAACACTGAAGCTTTCTTT. Protein sequence: CASSLLTRMNTEAFF.

This clonotype was detected ten times or more. The CDR3 DNA follows: TGTGCCAGCAGCTTTCGACTAGTAGTATCGAATACGCAGTATTTT. The encoded protein is CASSFRLVVSNTQYF. The rearrangement links TRBV7-2 to TRBJ2-3; possibly TRBD2 for D (6 bases). Germline V gene data show CDR1 as SGHTA and CDR2 as FQGNSA. V was clipped by 3 bases and J by 7 bases, with 17 bases between them. The CDR3 has 15 residues.

This clonotype was counted at least ten times. V usage is TRBV18 and J usage is TRBJ1-6; TRBD1 matches 7 bases. The V gene's germline CDR1 is KGHSH and CDR2 LQKENI. The CDR3 has 16 residues. V lost 6 bases to trimming and J lost 0 bases; unmatched junction nucleotides: 5. For the CDR3, the DNA is TGTGCCAGCTCGCCGGGACAGACCTCCTATAATTCACCCCTCCACTTT. Protein sequence: CASSPGQTSYNSPLHF.

With respect to this clonotype: A much bigger clone sits one base away, suggesting this may be a read error. The CDR3 does not end in the conserved phenylalanine or tryptophan, so this is likely a read error. The chain recombines TRBV30 with TRBJ1-1; D is possibly TRBD1 (5 bases). This CDR3 contains 13 residues. The germline gives CDR1 GTSNPN, CDR2 SVGIG (reference sequence). The V and J ends lost 4 bases and 7 bases respectively, with 16 bases between them. In nucleotides, the CDR3 is TGTGCCTGGAACAGGATGACAGTAGGTGAAGCTTTCCTT. It translates to CAWNRMTVGEAFL.

This clonotype occurred many times. The chain links TRBV11-2 to TRBJ2-7, with TRBD1 identical over 8 bases. Germline CDR1 and CDR2: SGHAT and FQNNGV. This CDR3 spans 16 amino acids. The junction had 8 bases not matched to a gene; V was cut back by 1 base and J by 3 bases. Here the CDR3 DNA reads TGTGCCAGCAGCTTAGCCCGGGACAGGAGTTACTACGAGCAGTACTTC. It specifies CASSLARDRSYYEQYF.

Points on this clonotype: A much more abundant neighbour one base away suggests this may be a read error. This rearrangement joins TRBV6-1 to TRBJ2-1, with 11 bases aligning to TRBD2. Per the germline V gene, CDR1 is MNHNS and CDR2 is SASEGT. The CDR3 loop spans 16 amino acids. With V trimmed by 6 bases and J by 5 bases, 9 bases remained unmatched. This CDR3 reads CASRNPGTSGNNEQFF. The CDR3, as DNA: TGTGCCAGCAGGAACCCCGGGACTAGCGGAAACAATGAGCAGTTCTTC.

In its sample, this clonotype was seen many times. V and J are TRBV18 and TRBJ2-5; D is possibly TRBD1 (6 bases). The germline CDR1 and CDR2 sequences are KGHSH and LQKENI. V gave up 0 bases and J gave up 5 bases, with 13 bases separating them. CDR3 length equals 15 residues. The CDR3 region is CASSPPLTGRETQYF. The CDR3 nucleotides are TGTGCCAGCTCACCACCGTTGACAGGCCGGGAGACCCAGTACTTC. The full variable domain, rest sourced from reference TRBV18 and TRBJ2-5, is NAGVMQNPRHLVRRRGQEARLRCSPMKGHSHVYWYRQLPEEGLKFMVYLQKENIIDESGMPKERFSAEFPKEGPSILRIQQVVRGDSAAYFCASSPPLTGRETQYFGPGTRLLVL.

This clonotype was recorded many times. The gene calls are TRBV15 and TRBJ2-7, with 11 positions matching TRBD2. Germline V gives CDR1 LNHNV, CDR2 YYDKDF (reference sequence). The CDR3 consists of 15 residues. J was trimmed by 2 bases and V by 4 bases; bases with no gene match: 4. The CDR3 region has the DNA TGTGCCACCAGCACCGGACTAGCGGGTGCCTACGAGCAGTACTTC. Translation gives CATSTGLAGAYEQYF.

The chain combines TRBV3-1 with TRBJ2-3, with 12 nucleotides matching TRBD2. The J segment lost 6 bases and the V segment lost 5 bases, leaving 6 bases of the junction unmatched. CDR3 length: 15 amino acids. CDR1 is LGHDT and CDR2 is YNNKEL in the germline V gene (reference sequence). The CDR3 loop is CASSWALAGGDTQYF. In nucleotides, the CDR3 is TGTGCCAGCAGCTGGGCTCTAGCGGGAGGGGATACGCAGTATTTT.

This clonotype was observed a handful of times. CDR3 amino acids: CASSFQGTHQPQHF. In DNA, the CDR3 is TGTGCCAGCAGTTTTCAGGGAACCCATCAGCCCCAGCATTTT. The chain links TRBV28 to TRBJ1-5, with TRBD1 as a possible D gene (5 bases). Trimming cost V 3 bases and J 5 bases, with 11 bases left between them. This CDR3 contains 14 residues. Germline CDR1 MDHEN, CDR2 SYDVKM.

V usage is TRBV3-1 and J usage is TRBJ1-4; 7 nucleotides align to TRBD1. This CDR3 spans 14 amino acids. Trimming took 6 bases from V and 7 from J; bases not matched to a gene: 8. Germline CDR1 LGHDT, CDR2 YNNKEL (reference sequence). This CDR3 is CASRPTGRAEKLFF. The CDR3 coding sequence is TGTGCCAGCAGGCCGACAGGGCGGGCTGAAAAACTGTTTTTT.

This clonotype was counted only a few times. The rearrangement links TRBV20-1 to TRBJ2-2; TRBD2 might be the D (6 bases). V lost 1 base to trimming and J lost 4 bases, with 10 bases between them. Germline CDR1 and CDR2: DFQATT and SNEGSKA (reference sequence). The CDR3 runs to 14 residues. The CDR3 sequence is CSARAGATTGELFF. The CDR3 region has the DNA TGCAGTGCTAGAGCGGGAGCGACCACCGGGGAGCTGTTTTTT.